This paragraph covers one T cell receptor beta chain sequence. There are 13 residues in the CDR3. The V end was cut by 7 bases, the J end by 7 bases, with 16 bases between. From germline, CDR1 is SNHLY and CDR2 FYNNEI. The sample belongs to a study of metastatic and nonmetastatic thyroid tumors. MiXCR was used by TCRdb to re-call the PCR reads. Counted here are 20,000 or so clones, around a third occurring once; the ten biggest clones make up approximately 22%. Patients were all untreated before their thyroid surgery. This TCR was recovered from a female donor with papillary thyroid cancer or a benign thyroid nodule (not recorded which). Some clones in this sample may be carry-over from other donors' samples. The rearrangement joins TRBV2 to TRBJ2-5; D possibly corresponds to TRBD2 (6 bases). Input material: adjacent normal tissue. CDR3 sequence (DNA): TGTGCCAGCATTCAGACTGGGGGGACGACCCAGTACTTC. Its translation is CASIQTGGTTQYF. Based on the CDR3 plus reference TRBV2 and TRBJ2-5, the full variable domain is EPEVTQTPSHQVTQMGQEVILRCVPISNHLYFYWYRQILGQKVEFLVSFYNNEISEKSEIFDDQFSVERPDGSNFTLKIRSTKLEDSAMYFCASIQTGGTTQYFGPGTRLLVL.